This is a list of T cell receptor beta chains from one sample in a study of naive and memory T cell subsets. TCRdb re-derived calls from the 5' RACE reads in MiXCR, one entry per CDR3 protein. This repertoire shows about 32,000 distinct CDR3 sequences, over 15% found once; its top ten account for 2.6%. The receptor source for this set is a female donor in good health. Both conserved end residues are part of each CDR3. D genes are given only for firm matches. Clone size is shown for a subset of rows, as once, few, many or a class of expanded clone.

j_gene | abundance | v_gene | d_gene | CDR3aa | CDR3nt
TRBJ2-5 | many | TRBV6-6 | - | CASSEGDQETQYF | TGTGCCAGCAGCGAGGGAGACCAAGAGACCCAGTACTTC
TRBJ1-5 | many | TRBV27 | TRBD1 | CASSFIYTGGGNQPQHF | TGTGCCAGCAGTTTCATTTACACAGGGGGCGGTAATCAGCCCCAGCATTTT
TRBJ2-3 | - | TRBV6-5 | TRBD2 | CASSRTSGGRSTDTQYF | TGTGCCAGCAGTCGGACTAGCGGGGGCCGTTCCACAGATACGCAGTATTTT
TRBJ1-1 | - | TRBV5-1 | - | CASSLYWSYTEAFF | TGCGCCAGCAGCTTGTACTGGAGTTACACTGAAGCTTTCTTT
TRBJ1-2 | few | TRBV20-1 | - | CSAREQGGNYGDTF | TGCAGTGCTAGAGAACAGGGTGGTAACTATGGCGACACCTTC
TRBJ1-5 | - | TRBV6-1 | TRBD1 | CASSRQGGGNQPQHF | TGTGCCAGCAGTCGACAGGGGGGCGGCAATCAGCCCCAGCATTTT
TRBJ1-1 | - | TRBV6-4 | - | CASSRQLNTEAFF | TGTGCCAGCAGTCGACAGTTGAACACTGAAGCTTTCTTT
TRBJ2-7 | few | TRBV10-3 | - | CAISTPGIGAGTHPYEQYF | TGTGCCATCAGCACTCCCGGGATCGGAGCCGGGACCCATCCCTACGAGCAGTACTTC
TRBJ2-3 | few | TRBV2 | - | CASRRPVLGTKGGDTQYF | TGTGCCAGCAGGCGGCCAGTGCTGGGGACTAAAGGGGGAGATACGCAGTATTTT
TRBJ2-1 | many | TRBV29-1 | - | CSVGPLGSSYNEQFF | TGCAGCGTGGGGCCTCTAGGGAGCTCCTACAATGAGCAGTTCTTC
TRBJ2-1 | many | TRBV6-5 | - | CASSYSRVSRVFSNEQFF | TGTGCCAGCAGTTACTCGAGGGTTTCCAGGGTCTTTAGCAATGAGCAGTTCTTC
TRBJ2-3 | medium-sized | TRBV18 | - | CVSGPAEKSTDTQYF | TGTGTTTCTGGCCCTGCAGAAAAATCCACAGATACGCAGTATTTT
TRBJ2-4 | - | TRBV7-9 | - | CASSLREPLAKNIQYF | TGTGCCAGCAGTCTCAGAGAACCTCTAGCCAAAAACATTCAGTACTTC
TRBJ1-1 | few | TRBV12-3/TRBV12-4 | - | CASSDPGGKGNKNTEAFF | TGTGCCAGCAGTGACCCCGGGGGTAAGGGGAACAAGAACACTGAAGCTTTCTTT
TRBJ2-5 | many | TRBV10-3 | - | CAISPGSETQYF | TGTGCCATCTCGCCAGGTTCAGAGACCCAGTACTTC
TRBJ1-3 | many | TRBV16 | - | CASSQFGNTIYF | TGTGCCAGCAGCCAATTCGGAAACACCATATATTTT
TRBJ1-2 | many | TRBV29-1 | TRBD1 | CSVEGTGGSNYGYTF | TGCAGCGTTGAGGGGACAGGGGGCTCTAACTATGGCTACACCTTC
TRBJ1-5 | many | TRBV18 | TRBD1 | CASSPDQGALGNQPQHF | TGTGCCAGCTCACCAGACCAGGGGGCGCTTGGCAATCAGCCCCAGCATTTT
TRBJ1-2 | many | TRBV20-1 | TRBD1 | CSASTGGVRDGDTF | TGCAGTGCTAGCACAGGGGGCGTGCGAGATGGCGACACCTTC
TRBJ1-5 | many | TRBV6-5 | - | CASWGSGNQPQHF | TGTGCCAGCTGGGGTTCGGGCAATCAGCCCCAGCATTTT
TRBJ1-2 | many | TRBV29-1 | - | CSASGPTSYGYTF | TGCAGCGCATCCGGTCCGACCAGCTATGGCTACACCTTC
TRBJ2-7 | few | TRBV9 | TRBD1 | CASSVVAGQDYEQYF | TGTGCCAGCAGCGTAGTGGCGGGACAGGACTACGAGCAGTACTTC
TRBJ2-7 | few | TRBV7-2 | TRBD2 | CASSSSSSGGAYEQYF | TGTGCCAGCAGCTCCTCTTCTAGCGGGGGGGCCTACGAGCAGTACTTC
TRBJ2-4 | few | TRBV15 | - | CATSEQVAKNIQYF | TGTGCCACCAGCGAACAGGTAGCCAAAAACATTCAGTACTTC
TRBJ1-1 | few | TRBV20-1 | - | CSATGQSTEAFF | TGCAGTGCAACAGGGCAGAGCACTGAAGCTTTCTTT
TRBJ1-2 | few | TRBV6-5 | - | CASSLDGVGGYTF | TGTGCCAGCAGTTTGGATGGGGTTGGTGGCTACACCTTC
TRBJ2-5 | medium-sized | TRBV11-2 | - | CASSLEGEETQYF | TGTGCCAGCAGCTTAGAAGGGGAGGAGACCCAGTACTTC
TRBJ2-5 | many | TRBV20-1 | - | CSARDLQADSEGETQYF | TGCAGTGCTAGAGATCTCCAGGCAGATTCAGAGGGGGAGACCCAGTACTTC
TRBJ1-4 | - | TRBV16 | - | CASSPQIPLLFF | TGTGCCAGCAGCCCTCAGATCCCGCTACTGTTTTTT